One and the same sample provided the 22 T cell receptor beta chains below, sequenced in a study of blood T cell repertoires in COVID-19. Some clones are missing from TCRdb's copy, which holds only in-frame ones; the method was immunoSEQ multiplex PCR. The sample includes under 200,000 clones, around nine tenths seen only once; the top ten take around 3.3%. The sample was peripheral blood. These receptors were collected from a man aged 65 to 85 with acute or convalescent COVID-19.

The rearrangement joins TRBV5-1 to TRBJ2-3, with D uncertain. Germline CDR1 and CDR2: SGHRS and YFSETQ. There are 15 residues in the CDR3. V lost 0 bases and J lost 0, with 8 bases in between. DNA of the CDR3: TGCGCCAGCAGCTTGGGTACAGTTAGCACAGATACGCAGTATTTT. This translates into CASSLGTVSTDTQYF. Full variable domain (outside the CDR3, taken from reference TRBV5-1 and TRBJ2-3): KAGVTQTPRYLIKTRGQQVTLSCSPISGHRSVSWYQQTPGQGLQFLFEYFSETQRNKGNFPGRFSGRQFSNSRSEMNVSTLELGDSALYLCASSLGTVSTDTQYFGPGTRLTVL.

This chain joins TRBV2 and TRBJ2-7; D unclear. V lost 0 bases to trimming and J lost 0 bases, with 3 bases between them. This CDR3 is built from 13 residues. Germline V gives CDR1 SNHLY, CDR2 FYNNEI. The CDR3 protein is CASSEARSYEQYF. CDR3 DNA sequence: TGTGCCAGCAGTGAAGCCCGCTCCTACGAGCAGTACTTC.

This clone appeared a single time. This chain uses TRBV9 with TRBJ1-3; unclear D gene. CDR1 is SGDLS and CDR2 is YYNGEE in the germline V gene. Trimming removed 4 bases from V and 3 bases from J, with 23 bases in between. There are 18 residues in the CDR3. The DNA of the CDR3 is TGTGCCAGCAGCCCCCACCCCCATGGGGAGATTGATGGAAACACCATATATTTT. This translates into CASSPHPHGEIDGNTIYF.

The rearrangement links TRBV30 to TRBJ2-1; perhaps TRBD2 as D (6 bases). The CDR3 covers 13 residues. The V gene lost 6 bases and the J gene lost 6 bases, with 15 bases spanning the gap. The germline V gene has CDR1 GTSNPN and CDR2 SVGIG (reference sequence). CDR3 DNA: TGTGCCTGTCCGGGAGACACACGCAATGAGCAGTTCTTC. It specifies CACPGDTRNEQFF.

This chain uses TRBV9 with TRBJ1-1, with D tentatively TRBD1 (6 bases). The V gene's germline CDR1 is SGDLS and CDR2 YYNGEE. The V end lost 4 bases, the J end lost 4 bases, and 17 bases lay between the germline ends. The CDR3 runs 15 residues. The CDR3 coding sequence is TGTGCCAGCAGCCCTCAGACAGGCGTGAGCACTGAAGCTTTCTTT. Translation gives CASSPQTGVSTEAFF.

In its sample, this clone was seen once. The chain has TRBV2 and TRBJ1-5; possible D gene TRBD1, 6 bases. The germline gives CDR1 SNHLY, CDR2 FYNNEI. Deletions cut 7 bases from V and 3 bases from J, with 10 bases between. The CDR3 covers 13 residues. The CDR3 region has the DNA TGTGCCAGCAAGAGGGACAACAATCAGCCCCAGCATTTT. This gives the protein CASKRDNNQPQHF.

This chain links TRBV29-1 with TRBJ2-7, with D perhaps matching TRBD1 (5 bases). CDR1 SQVTM and CDR2 ANQGSEA come from the germline V gene. The germline V and J ends were trimmed by 4 bases and 1 base, with 8 bases remaining between them. The CDR3 extends over 12 amino acids. CDR3 protein: CSVGRVSYEQYF. CDR3 in DNA: TGCAGCGTTGGCAGGGTTTCCTACGAGCAGTACTTC.

The chain is built from TRBV5-1 and TRBJ2-1; D may be TRBD2 (6 bases). CDR1 and CDR2 (germline): SGHRS, YFSETQ. This CDR3 has 17 residues. Trimming left V 0 bases short and J 5 bases short, with 18 bases between. The CDR3 sequence is CASSLGTGIADDNEQFF. DNA for the CDR3: TGCGCCAGCAGCTTGGGGACGGGCATAGCGGACGACAATGAGCAGTTCTTC.

This chain uses TRBV10-2 with TRBJ2-2; 7 nucleotides line up with TRBD2. The germline gives CDR1 WSHSY, CDR2 SAAADI. This CDR3 spans 14 amino acids. The V segment lost 8 bases and the J segment 2 bases; nucleotides outside the gene matches: 5. The CDR3 bases are TGCGCCAGCGCTATAGCGGGTAACACCGGGGAGCTGTTTTTT. Amino acid sequence: CASAIAGNTGELFF.

The V and J genes are TRBV19 and TRBJ2-2, with 7 bases identical to TRBD2. V shed 3 bases and J 0 bases; nucleotides not matched to a gene: 1. Germline V CDR1 and CDR2: LNHDA, SQIVND (reference sequence). The CDR3 is 15 amino acids. The DNA for the CDR3 is TGTGCCAGTAGTATCCTAGCGGCGAACACCGGGGAGCTGTTTTTT. Translated: CASSILAANTGELFF.

The chain uses TRBV5-4 and TRBJ2-3; 9 positions agree with TRBD2. V dropped 0 bases and J dropped 6; count of bases not matched to a gene: 8. The CDR3 contains 16 residues. The V gene's germline CDR1 is SGHNT and CDR2 YYREEE (reference sequence). CDR3 DNA sequence: TGTGCCAGCAGCTTGGCCAGGGCGGGAGGGCCTGATACGCAGTATTTT. It is translated as CASSLARAGGPDTQYF. The full variable domain, rest sourced from reference TRBV5-4 and TRBJ2-3, is ETGVTQSPTHLIKTRGQQVTLRCSSQSGHNTVSWYQQALGQGPQFIFQYYREEENGRGNFPPRFSGLQFPNYSSELNVNALELDDSALYLCASSLARAGGPDTQYFGPGTRLTVL.

The rearrangement joins TRBV6-1 to TRBJ2-1; TRBD1 is a possible D gene (5 bases). The CDR3 totals 13 residues. From germline, CDR1 is MNHNS and CDR2 SASEGT. V lost 2 bases to trimming and J lost 8 bases, with 10 bases between them. In DNA, the CDR3 is TGTGCCAGCAGTGAACAGGGTGCCCATGAGCAGTTCTTC. Residues: CASSEQGAHEQFF.

The rearrangement links TRBV7-9 to TRBJ2-7; D might be TRBD2 (6 bases). The CDR3 has 15 residues. CDR1 SEHNR and CDR2 FQNEAQ come from the germline V gene (reference sequence). V lost 5 bases to trimming and J lost 5 bases, with 19 bases between them. This chain's CDR3 is CASSIRERFGNEQYF. CDR3 DNA sequence: TGTGCCAGCAGCATCCGGGAGAGGTTTGGGAACGAGCAGTACTTC. Based on the CDR3 plus reference TRBV7-9 and TRBJ2-7, the full variable domain is DTGVSQNPRHKITKRGQNVTFRCDPISEHNRLYWYRQTLGQGPEFLTYFQNEAQLEKSRLLSDRFSAERPKGSFSTLEIQRTEQGDSAMYLCASSIRERFGNEQYFGPGTRLTVT.

CDR3 in amino acids: CASGRGVPWETQYF. The DNA for the CDR3 is TGTGCCTCGGGGCGGGGGGTACCGTGGGAGACCCAGTACTTC. V usage is TRBV27 and J usage is TRBJ2-5; 8 nucleotides match TRBD2. The J segment lost 5 bases and the V segment lost 11 bases, leaving 13 bases of the junction unmatched. There are 14 residues in the CDR3. Germline CDR1 is MNHEY and CDR2 is SMNVEV (reference sequence).

The chain uses TRBV5-5 and TRBJ1-2; 7 nucleotides match TRBD1. Trimming removed 3 bases from V and 6 bases from J; junction bases left unmatched: 5. Germline lookup yields CDR1 SGHKS and CDR2 YYEKEE (reference sequence). The CDR3 has 13 residues. The CDR3 nucleotides are TGTGCCAGCAGCTCCCCAGGGGGGAATGGCTACACCTTC. Protein: CASSSPGGNGYTF.

The CDR3 DNA reads TGTGCCAGCAGCCAAATACTCATACAGGGAACCTTCACAGATACGCAGTATTTT. Protein product: CASSQILIQGTFTDTQYF. V gene TRBV4-2 combines with J gene TRBJ2-3; D may be TRBD1 (6 bases). Trimming shortened V by 2 bases and J by 2 bases, and 20 bases separated the two germline ends. Germline CDR1 LGHNA, CDR2 YNFKEQ. The CDR3 length is 18 residues.

The rearrangement links TRBV9 to TRBJ1-2, with 7 bases matching TRBD1. The trim removed 0 bases at V and 0 bases at J, leaving 11 bases unmatched. The CDR3 is 18 amino acids. Germline V CDR1 and CDR2: SGDLS, YYNGEE. The chain's CDR3 is CASSVASDRALSNYGYTF. The CDR3 DNA is TGTGCCAGCAGCGTAGCTTCCGACAGGGCTCTCTCTAACTATGGCTACACCTTC.

The chain has TRBV5-6 and TRBJ2-1; 8 nucleotides line up with TRBD2. Germline assignment: CDR1 SGHDT and CDR2 YYEEEE. Losses at the gene ends were 1 base for V and 7 bases for J; bases not matched to a gene: 7. The CDR3 runs 15 residues. The CDR3 region has the DNA TGTGCCAGCAGCTTGTCCAGCGGGAGTACGAATGAGCAGTTCTTC. It translates to CASSLSSGSTNEQFF.

This chain joins TRBV4-2 and TRBJ2-1; TRBD2 might be the D (6 bases). Trimming cost V 3 bases and J 8 bases, with 17 bases left between them. CDR1 is LGHNA and CDR2 is YNFKEQ in the germline V gene. The CDR3 covers 15 residues. CDR3 sequence reads: CASSHPGVASDEQFF. The CDR3 region has the DNA TGTGCCAGCAGCCACCCGGGAGTAGCGAGCGATGAGCAGTTCTTC.

The rearrangement joins TRBV5-1 to TRBJ2-1, with 9 nucleotides matching TRBD1. The ends lost 4 bases at V and 5 bases at J; junction bases unmatched: 13. The CDR3 totals 17 residues. Germline V lookup: CDR1 SGHRS, CDR2 YFSETQ. In nucleotides, the CDR3 is TGCGCCAGCAGCCAGACGGTAGGGCGGACAGGGGACAATGAGCAGTTCTTC. Its protein product is CASSQTVGRTGDNEQFF.

This chain links TRBV28 with TRBJ2-7, with D possibly being TRBD1 (6 bases). Germline V CDR1 and CDR2: MDHEN, SYDVKM. This CDR3 contains 12 residues. CDR3: CASEDSLYEQYF. The CDR3 nucleotides are TGTGCTTCCGAGGACAGCCTCTACGAGCAGTACTTC.

The V and J genes are TRBV24-1 and TRBJ1-5; 8 bases are shared with TRBD1. V was pared by 9 bases and J by 6 bases, with 12 bases of the junction left unmatched. Germline V gene data show CDR1 as KGHDR and CDR2 as SFDVKD. This CDR3 is 15 amino acids long. Here the CDR3 reads CATSLGQGESQPQHF. CDR3 sequence (DNA): TGTGCCACCTCATTAGGACAGGGTGAATCTCAGCCCCAGCATTTT.